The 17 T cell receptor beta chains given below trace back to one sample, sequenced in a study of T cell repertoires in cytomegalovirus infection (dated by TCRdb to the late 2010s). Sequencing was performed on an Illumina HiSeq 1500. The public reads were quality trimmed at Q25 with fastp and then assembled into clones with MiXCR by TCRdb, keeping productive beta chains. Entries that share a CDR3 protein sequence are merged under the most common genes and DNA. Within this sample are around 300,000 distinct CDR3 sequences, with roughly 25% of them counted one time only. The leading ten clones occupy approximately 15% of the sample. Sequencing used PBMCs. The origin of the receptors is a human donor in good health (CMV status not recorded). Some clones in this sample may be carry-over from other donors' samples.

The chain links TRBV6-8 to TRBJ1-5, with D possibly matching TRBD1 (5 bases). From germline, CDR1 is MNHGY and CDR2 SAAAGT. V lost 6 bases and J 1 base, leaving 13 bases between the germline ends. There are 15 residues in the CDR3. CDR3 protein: CASRGPIQSNQPQHF. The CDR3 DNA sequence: TGTGCCAGCAGGGGACCCATACAAAGCAATCAGCCCCAGCATTTT.

CDR3 sequence: CASSDSGPNTGELFF. As DNA, the CDR3 is TGTGCCAGCAGCGACTCGGGACCGAACACCGGGGAGCTGTTTTTT. The V gene is TRBV14, the J gene TRBJ2-2, with D tentatively TRBD1 or TRBD2 (5 bases each). Looked up from germline, CDR1 is SGHDN and CDR2 is FVKESK. CDR3 size: 15 residues. Trimming took off 5 bases at V and 0 bases at J, with 10 bases between the two ends.

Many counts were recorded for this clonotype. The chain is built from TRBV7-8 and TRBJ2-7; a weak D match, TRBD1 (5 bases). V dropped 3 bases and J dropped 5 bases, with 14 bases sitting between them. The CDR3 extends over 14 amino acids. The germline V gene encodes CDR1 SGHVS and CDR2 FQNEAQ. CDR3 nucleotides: TGTGCCAGCAGCTTGGGGCGCACGTACGACGAGCAGTACTTC. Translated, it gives CASSLGRTYDEQYF.

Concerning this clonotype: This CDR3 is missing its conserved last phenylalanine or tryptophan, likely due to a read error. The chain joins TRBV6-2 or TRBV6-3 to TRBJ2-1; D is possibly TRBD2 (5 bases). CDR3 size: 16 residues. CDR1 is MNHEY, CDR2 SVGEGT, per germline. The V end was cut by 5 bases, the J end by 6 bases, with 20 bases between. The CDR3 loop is CASSALGINGINEQFL. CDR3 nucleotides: TGTGCCAGCAGTGCCCTCGGGATCAACGGTATCAATGAGCAGTTCCTC.

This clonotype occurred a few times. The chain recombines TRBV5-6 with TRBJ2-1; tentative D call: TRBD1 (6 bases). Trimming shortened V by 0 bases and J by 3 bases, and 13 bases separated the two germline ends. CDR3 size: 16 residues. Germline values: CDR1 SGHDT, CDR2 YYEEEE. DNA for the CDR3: TGTGCCAGCAGCTTGGCGGCAGGGGTGCTCTACAATGAGCAGTTCTTC. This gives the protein CASSLAAGVLYNEQFF.

CDR3 protein: CSAGETNEKLFF. CDR3 nucleotides: TGCAGTGCTGGGGAAACTAATGAAAAACTGTTTTTT. The chain links TRBV20-1 to TRBJ1-4; D call uncertain. CDR1 is DFQATT, CDR2 SNEGSKA, per germline (reference sequence). With 5 bases removed from V and 1 base from J, the gap between germline ends came to 5 bases. The CDR3 has 12 residues.

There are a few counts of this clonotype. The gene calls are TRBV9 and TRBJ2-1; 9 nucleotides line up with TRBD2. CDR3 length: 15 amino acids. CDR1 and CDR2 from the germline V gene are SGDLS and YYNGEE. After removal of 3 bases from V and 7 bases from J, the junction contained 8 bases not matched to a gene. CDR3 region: CASSGGGLAYNEQFF. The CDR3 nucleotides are TGTGCCAGCAGCGGGGGGGGACTAGCTTATAATGAGCAGTTCTTC.

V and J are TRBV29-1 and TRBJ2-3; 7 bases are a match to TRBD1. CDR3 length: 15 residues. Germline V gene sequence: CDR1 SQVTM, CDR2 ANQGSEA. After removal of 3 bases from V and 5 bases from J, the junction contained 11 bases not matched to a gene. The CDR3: CSVEGGQAMRDTQYF. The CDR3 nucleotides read TGCAGCGTTGAGGGTGGACAGGCAATGCGAGATACGCAGTATTTT.

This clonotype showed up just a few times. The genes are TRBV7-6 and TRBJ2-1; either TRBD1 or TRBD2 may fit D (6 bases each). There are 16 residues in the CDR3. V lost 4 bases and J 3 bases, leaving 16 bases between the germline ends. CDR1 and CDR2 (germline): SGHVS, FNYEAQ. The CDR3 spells CASSSPRGLFYNEQFF. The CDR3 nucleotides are TGTGCCAGCAGCTCCCCACGGGGGCTCTTCTACAATGAGCAGTTCTTC.

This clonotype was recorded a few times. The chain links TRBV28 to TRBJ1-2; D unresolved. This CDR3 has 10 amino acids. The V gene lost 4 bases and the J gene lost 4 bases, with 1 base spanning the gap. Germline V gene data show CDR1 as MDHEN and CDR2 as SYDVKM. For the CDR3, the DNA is TGTGCCAGCAGTTCCTATGGCTACACCTTC. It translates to CASSSYGYTF.

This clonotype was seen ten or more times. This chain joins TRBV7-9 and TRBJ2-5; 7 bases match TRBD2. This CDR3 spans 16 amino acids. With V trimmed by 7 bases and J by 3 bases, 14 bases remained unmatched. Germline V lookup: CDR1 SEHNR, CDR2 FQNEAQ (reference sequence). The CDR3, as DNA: TGTGCCAGCACCAGCCCTAGGCCAGCGGGGAAAGAGACCCAGTACTTC. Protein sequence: CASTSPRPAGKETQYF.

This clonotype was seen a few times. The DNA of the CDR3 is TGTGCCAGCAGCTTAGTGCCAGGGCTAGCGGGGGAAGAGACCCAGTACTTC. Translation gives CASSLVPGLAGEETQYF. V is TRBV7-2 and J is TRBJ2-5, with TRBD2 matching over 10 bases. Unmatched junction bases numbered 8, after V lost 1 base and J lost 3 bases. This CDR3 has 17 residues. The germline V gene has CDR1 SGHTA and CDR2 FQGNSA. Together with reference TRBV7-2 and TRBJ2-5, the CDR3 gives the full variable domain: GAGVSQSPSNKVTEKGKDVELRCDPISGHTALYWYRQSLGQGLEFLIYFQGNSAPDKSGLPSDRFSAERTGGSVSTLTIQRTQQEDSAVYLCASSLVPGLAGEETQYFGPGTRLLVL.

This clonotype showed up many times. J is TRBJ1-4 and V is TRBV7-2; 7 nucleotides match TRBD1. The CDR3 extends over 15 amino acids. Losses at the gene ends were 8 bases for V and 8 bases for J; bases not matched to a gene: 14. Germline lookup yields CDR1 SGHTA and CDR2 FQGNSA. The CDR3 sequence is CASRSHRQGDEKLFF. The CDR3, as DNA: TGTGCCAGCCGATCCCACCGGCAGGGGGACGAAAAACTGTTTTTT. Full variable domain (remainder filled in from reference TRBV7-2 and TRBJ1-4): GAGVSQSPSNKVTEKGKDVELRCDPISGHTALYWYRQSLGQGLEFLIYFQGNSAPDKSGLPSDRFSAERTGGSVSTLTIQRTQQEDSAVYLCASRSHRQGDEKLFFGSGTQLSVL.

This chain's CDR3 is CASSSDWTSTDTQYF. CDR3 nucleotides: TGTGCCAGCAGCTCCGACTGGACTAGCACAGATACGCAGTATTTT. The rearrangement joins TRBV11-2 to TRBJ2-3; possibly TRBD2 for D (5 bases). The CDR3 loop spans 15 amino acids. Deletions cut 4 bases from V and 0 bases from J, with 11 bases between. Germline CDR1 and CDR2: SGHAT and FQNNGV.

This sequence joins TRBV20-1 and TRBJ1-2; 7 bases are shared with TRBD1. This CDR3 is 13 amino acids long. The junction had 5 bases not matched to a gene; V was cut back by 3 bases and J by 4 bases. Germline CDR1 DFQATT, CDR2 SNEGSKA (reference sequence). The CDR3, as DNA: TGCAGTGCTAGCCCAGGGGGGGCCTATGGCTACACCTTC. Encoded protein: CSASPGGAYGYTF.

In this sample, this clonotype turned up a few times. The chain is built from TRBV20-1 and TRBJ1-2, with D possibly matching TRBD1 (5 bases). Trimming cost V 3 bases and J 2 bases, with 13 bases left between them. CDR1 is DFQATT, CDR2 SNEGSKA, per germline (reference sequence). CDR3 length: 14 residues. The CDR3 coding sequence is TGCAGTGCTAGGCTGGGGGGTTTCAACTATGGCTACACCTTC. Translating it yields CSARLGGFNYGYTF.

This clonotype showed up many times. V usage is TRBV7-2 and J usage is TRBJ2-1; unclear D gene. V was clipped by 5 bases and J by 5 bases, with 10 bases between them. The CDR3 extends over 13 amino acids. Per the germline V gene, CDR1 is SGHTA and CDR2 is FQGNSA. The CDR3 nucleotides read TGTGCCAGCAGCCCCCAAATAAACAATGAGCAGTTCTTC. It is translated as CASSPQINNEQFF.